This TCR beta chain was retrieved from a study of T cells in Graves' hyperthyroidism and ophthalmopathy. Patients were excluded for uncontrolled infection, other autoimmune disease, pregnancy or lactation. RNA transcripts provided the source from which TCR beta CDR3 regions were amplified. Using the HTBI primer set, a first-round RT-PCR was run on the TCR CDR3. TCRdb re-derived calls from the multiplex PCR reads in MiXCR, one entry per CDR3 protein. The table records about 270,000 distinct CDR3 sequences, about 16% of them present only once. Germline assignment: CDR1 LGHDT and CDR2 YNNKEL (reference sequence). The CDR3 totals 15 residues. Trimming cost V 2 bases and J 3 bases, with 11 bases left between them.

The sequence came from a woman aged 50 to 60 with Graves' hyperthyroidism that later progressed to Graves' ophthalmopathy. The chain recombines TRBV3-1 with TRBJ1-5, with unresolved D. The specimen was blood. CDR3 sequence: CASSQTWQNNQPQHF. The CDR3 DNA follows: TGTGCCAGCAGCCAAACCTGGCAGAACAATCAGCCCCAGCATTTT.